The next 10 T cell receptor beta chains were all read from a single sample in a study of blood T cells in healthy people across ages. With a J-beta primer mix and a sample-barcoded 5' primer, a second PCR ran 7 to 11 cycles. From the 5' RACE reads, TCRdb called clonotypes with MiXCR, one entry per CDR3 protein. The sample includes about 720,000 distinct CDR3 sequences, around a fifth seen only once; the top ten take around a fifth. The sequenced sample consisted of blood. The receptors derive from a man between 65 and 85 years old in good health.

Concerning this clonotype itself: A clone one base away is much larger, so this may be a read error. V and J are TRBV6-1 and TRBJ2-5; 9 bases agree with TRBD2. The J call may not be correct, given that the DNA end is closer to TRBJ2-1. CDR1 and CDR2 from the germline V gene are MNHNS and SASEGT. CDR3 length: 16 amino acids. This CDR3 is CASSGTSRASYNEQFF. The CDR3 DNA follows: TGTGCCAGCAGCGGGACTAGCAGGGCCTCCTACAATGAGCAGTTCTTC.

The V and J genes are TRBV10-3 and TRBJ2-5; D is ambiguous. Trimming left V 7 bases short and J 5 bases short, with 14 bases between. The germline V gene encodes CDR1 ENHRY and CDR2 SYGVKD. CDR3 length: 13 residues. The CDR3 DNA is TGTGCCATCAAGGGTTTTCCGATGGAGACCCAGTACTTC. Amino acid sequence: CAIKGFPMETQYF.

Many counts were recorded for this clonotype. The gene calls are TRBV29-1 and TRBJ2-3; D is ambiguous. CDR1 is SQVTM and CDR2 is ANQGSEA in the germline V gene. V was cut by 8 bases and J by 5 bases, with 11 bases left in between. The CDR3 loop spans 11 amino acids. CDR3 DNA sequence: TGCAGCCCCGGGCCGGGAGATACGCAGTATTTT. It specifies CSPGPGDTQYF.

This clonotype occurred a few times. CDR3 amino acids: CASSYNSRESEQYV. For the CDR3, the DNA is TGTGCCAGCAGCTACAACTCCAGGGAGAGCGAGCAGTACGTC. The V call is TRBV7-2, the J call TRBJ2-5; perhaps D is TRBD1 or TRBD2 (5 bases each). The J call may not be correct, given that the DNA end is closer to TRBJ2-7. The germline V gene has CDR1 SGHTA and CDR2 FQGNSA. The CDR3 contains 14 residues.

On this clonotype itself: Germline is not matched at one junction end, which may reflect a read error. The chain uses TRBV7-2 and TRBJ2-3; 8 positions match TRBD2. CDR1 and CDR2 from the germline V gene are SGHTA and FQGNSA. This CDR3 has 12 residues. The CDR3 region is CSSGGSPDTQYF. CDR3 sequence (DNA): TGCAGCTCGGGAGGGTCCCCAGATACGCAGTATTTT.

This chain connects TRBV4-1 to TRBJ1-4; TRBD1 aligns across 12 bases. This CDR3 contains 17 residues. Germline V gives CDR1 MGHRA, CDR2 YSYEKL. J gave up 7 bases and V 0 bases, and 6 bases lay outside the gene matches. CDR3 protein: CASSQDLGTGGREKLFF. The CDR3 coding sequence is TGCGCCAGCAGCCAAGATTTGGGGACAGGGGGCCGTGAAAAACTGTTTTTT.

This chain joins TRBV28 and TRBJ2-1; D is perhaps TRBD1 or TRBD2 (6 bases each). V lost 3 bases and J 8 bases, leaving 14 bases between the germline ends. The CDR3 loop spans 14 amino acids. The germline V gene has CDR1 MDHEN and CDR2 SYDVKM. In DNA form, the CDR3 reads TGTGCCAGCAGTTTTGAGGGGGGCAGCTATGAGCAGTTCTTC. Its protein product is CASSFEGGSYEQFF.

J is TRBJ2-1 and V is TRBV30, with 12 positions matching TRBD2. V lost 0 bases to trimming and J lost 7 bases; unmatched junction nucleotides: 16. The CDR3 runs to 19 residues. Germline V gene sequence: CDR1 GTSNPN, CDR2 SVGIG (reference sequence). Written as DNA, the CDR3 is TGTGCCTGGAGTGTATATAAGGGTTCGGTCCTAGCGGGAGGGAATGAGCAGTTCTTC. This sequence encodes CAWSVYKGSVLAGGNEQFF.

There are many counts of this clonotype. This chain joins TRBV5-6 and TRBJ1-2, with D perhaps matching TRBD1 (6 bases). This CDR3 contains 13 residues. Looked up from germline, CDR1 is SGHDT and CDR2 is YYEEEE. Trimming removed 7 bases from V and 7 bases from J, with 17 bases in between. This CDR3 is CASSWTARGGYTF. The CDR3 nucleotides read TGTGCCAGCTCCTGGACAGCCAGGGGTGGCTACACCTTC. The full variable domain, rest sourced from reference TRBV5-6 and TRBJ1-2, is DAGVTQSPTHLIKTRGQQVTLRCSPKSGHDTVSWYQQALGQGPQFIFQYYEEEERQRGNFPDRFSGHQFPNYSSELNVNALLLGDSALYLCASSWTARGGYTFGSGTRLTVV.

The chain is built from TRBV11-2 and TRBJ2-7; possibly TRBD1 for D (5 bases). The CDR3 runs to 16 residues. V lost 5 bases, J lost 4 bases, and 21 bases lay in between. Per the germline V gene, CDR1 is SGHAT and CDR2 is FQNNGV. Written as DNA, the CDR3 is TGTGCCAGCAGCCAGCCCGGGCCGCGCGACAGTTACGAGCAGTACTTC. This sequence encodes CASSQPGPRDSYEQYF.